The rows below give T cell receptor beta chains drawn from one sample of a study of Ad26.COV2.S vaccination and SARS-CoV-2 variants. The assay was immunoSEQ multiplex PCR, and TCRdb's table has in-frame clones only and misses some. The sample includes about 350,000 clones, around 83% seen only once; the top ten take around 3.3%. Sequenced material: peripheral blood, taken in a trial of Ad26.COV2.S vaccine versus placebo. The receptors originated from a person between 18 and 59 years old who received the Ad26.COV2.S COVID-19 vaccine or a placebo. Both conserved end residues are part of each CDR3. The order of the fields is V gene, J gene, clone size, D gene, CDR3 protein, CDR3 DNA. The D gene is left open where the match is weak. Expanded clones get a size class; other rows say once, few or many, or leave the size out.

TRBV19,TRBJ2-2,.,.,CASSNWGAGELFF,TGTGCCAGTAGTAATTGGGGGGCCGGGGAGCTGTTTTTT
TRBV2,TRBJ2-5,.,TRBD2,CASSWTSGYETQYF,TGTGCCAGCAGCTGGACTAGCGGGTACGAGACCCAGTACTTC
TRBV7-8,TRBJ2-7,once,TRBD2,CASSLAEAGGPYEQYF,TGTGCCAGCAGCTTAGCGGAAGCGGGGGGACCCTACGAGCAGTACTTC
TRBV2,TRBJ2-3,.,TRBD2,CASTGGPGLAGSTDTQYF,TGTGCCAGCACCGGAGGACCCGGGCTAGCGGGTAGCACAGATACGCAGTATTTT
TRBV7-2,TRBJ2-1,once,.,CASRGGIASSYNEQFF,TGTGCCAGCAGGGGTGGTATAGCCAGCTCCTACAATGAGCAGTTCTTC
TRBV28,TRBJ1-6,.,.,CASSRQYGSSPLHF,TGTGCCAGCAGTCGACAGTACGGTAGCTCACCCCTCCACTTT
TRBV20-1,TRBJ1-2,.,.,CSASYLARGRGYTF,TGCAGTGCTAGTTACCTTGCCCGGGGGCGAGGCTACACCTTC
TRBV30,TRBJ1-5,.,.,CAWSADSNQPQHF,TGTGCCTGGAGTGCTGATAGCAATCAGCCCCAGCATTTT
TRBV19,TRBJ2-5,once,.,CASSPLAAIPETQYF,TGTGCCAGTAGTCCCTTAGCGGCTATCCCGGAGACCCAGTACTTC
TRBV3-1/TRBV3-2,TRBJ2-3,.,.,CASSQARADTQYF,TGTGCCAGCAGCCAAGCCAGGGCAGATACGCAGTATTTT
TRBV24-1,TRBJ2-2,once,.,CATSGRAGARTGELFF,TGTGCCACCAGTGGGAGGGCAGGGGCTCGGACCGGGGAGCTGTTTTTT
TRBV7-9,TRBJ2-2,once,TRBD2,CASSLPLGTSGENTGELFF,TGTGCCAGCAGCTTACCCCTCGGGACTAGCGGGGAGAACACCGGGGAGCTGTTTTTT
TRBV14,TRBJ1-5,.,TRBD1,CASSQAGQGNQPQHF,TGTGCCAGCAGCCAGGCCGGACAGGGCAATCAGCCCCAGCATTTT
TRBV27,TRBJ1-1,.,TRBD1,CASRIRGLDTEAFF,TGTGCCAGCAGAATCAGGGGGCTAGACACTGAAGCTTTCTTT
TRBV4-3,TRBJ1-6,.,.,CASSQEREDSNSPLHF,TGCGCCAGCAGCCAAGAACGGGAGGACAGTAATTCACCCCTCCACTTT
TRBV3-1/TRBV3-2,TRBJ2-5,.,TRBD2,CASSPAGLAGTETQYF,TGTGCCAGCAGTCCCGCGGGACTAGCGGGGACGGAGACCCAGTACTTC
TRBV29-1,TRBJ2-1,.,TRBD1,CSQEDRLNNEQFF,TGCAGCCAAGAGGACAGGTTAAACAATGAGCAGTTCTTC
TRBV15,TRBJ2-1,.,.,CATSRKIRTTDNEQFF,TGTGCCACCAGCAGGAAAATCAGGACTACCGACAATGAGCAGTTCTTC
TRBV13,TRBJ1-1,once,.,CASSTAFGTMNTEAFF,TGTGCCAGCAGCACAGCGTTCGGGACGATGAACACTGAAGCTTTCTTT
TRBV11-2,TRBJ2-2,.,TRBD1,CASRIYGTGGPGELFF,TGTGCCAGCAGGATTTACGGGACAGGGGGACCCGGGGAGCTGTTTTTT
TRBV7-2,TRBJ1-3,.,TRBD1,CASSRLGTGPSGNTIYF,TGTGCCAGCAGCCGTCTCGGGACAGGTCCCTCTGGAAACACCATATATTTT
TRBV24-1,TRBJ2-3,.,TRBD2,CATSDSSGGAGTDTQYF,TGTGCCACCAGTGATAGTAGCGGGGGGGCCGGTACAGATACGCAGTATTTT
TRBV29-1,TRBJ2-6,.,.,CSVELTETPGANVLTF,TGCAGCGTCGAACTGACAGAGACCCCTGGGGCCAACGTCCTGACTTTC
TRBV10-3,TRBJ2-7,.,.,CAISHTTTAYEQYF,TGTGCCATCAGTCACACGACGACAGCCTACGAGCAGTACTTC
TRBV12-5,TRBJ1-2,.,TRBD1,CASGRTGGPGQRGGGYTF,TGTGCTAGTGGTAGGACAGGGGGGCCGGGTCAAAGGGGTGGTGGCTACACCTTC